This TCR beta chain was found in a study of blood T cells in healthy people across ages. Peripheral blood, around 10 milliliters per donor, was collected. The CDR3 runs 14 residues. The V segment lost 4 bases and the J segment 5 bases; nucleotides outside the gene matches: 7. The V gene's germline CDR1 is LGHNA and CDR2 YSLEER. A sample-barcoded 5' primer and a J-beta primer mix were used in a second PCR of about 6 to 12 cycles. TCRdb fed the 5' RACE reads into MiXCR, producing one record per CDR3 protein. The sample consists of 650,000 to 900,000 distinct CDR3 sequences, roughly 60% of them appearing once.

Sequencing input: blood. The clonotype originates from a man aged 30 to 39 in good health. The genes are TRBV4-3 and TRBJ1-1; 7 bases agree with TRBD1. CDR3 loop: CASSLTTGETEAFF. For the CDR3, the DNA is TGCGCCAGCAGCCTGACAACAGGGGAGACTGAAGCTTTCTTT.